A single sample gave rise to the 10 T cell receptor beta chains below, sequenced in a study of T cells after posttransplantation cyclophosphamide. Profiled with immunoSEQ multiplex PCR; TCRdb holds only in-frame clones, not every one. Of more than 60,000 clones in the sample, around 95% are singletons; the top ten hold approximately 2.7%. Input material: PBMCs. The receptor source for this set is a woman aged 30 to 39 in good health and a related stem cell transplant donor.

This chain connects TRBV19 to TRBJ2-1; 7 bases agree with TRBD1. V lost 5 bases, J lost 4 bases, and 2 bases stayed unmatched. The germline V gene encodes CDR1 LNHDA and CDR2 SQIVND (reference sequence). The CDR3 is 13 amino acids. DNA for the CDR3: TGTGCCAGTAGTGGACAGGTTTACAATGAGCAGTTCTTC. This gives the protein CASSGQVYNEQFF.

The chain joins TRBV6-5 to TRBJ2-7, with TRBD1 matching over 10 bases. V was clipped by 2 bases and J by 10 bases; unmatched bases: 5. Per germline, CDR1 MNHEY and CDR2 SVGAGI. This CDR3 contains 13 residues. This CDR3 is CASSYPGTGDQYF. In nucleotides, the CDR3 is TGTGCCAGCAGTTACCCTGGGACAGGGGATCAGTACTTC.

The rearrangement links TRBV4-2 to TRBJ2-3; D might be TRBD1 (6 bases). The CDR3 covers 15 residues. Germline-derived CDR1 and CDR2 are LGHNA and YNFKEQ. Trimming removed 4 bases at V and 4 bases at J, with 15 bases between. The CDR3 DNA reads TGTGCCAGCAGCCTGGAATCAGGGGTAGCAGATACGCAGTATTTT. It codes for CASSLESGVADTQYF.

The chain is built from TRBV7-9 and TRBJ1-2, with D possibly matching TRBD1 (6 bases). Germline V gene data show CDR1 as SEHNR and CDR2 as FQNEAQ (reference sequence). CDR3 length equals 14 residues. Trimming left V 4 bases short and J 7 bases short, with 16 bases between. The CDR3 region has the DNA TGTGCCAGCAGCTATGGGGGCGACGATTCTGGCTACACCTTC. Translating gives CASSYGGDDSGYTF.

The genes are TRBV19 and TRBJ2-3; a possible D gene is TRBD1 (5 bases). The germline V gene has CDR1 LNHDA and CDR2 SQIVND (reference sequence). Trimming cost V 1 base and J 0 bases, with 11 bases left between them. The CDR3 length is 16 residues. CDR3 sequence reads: CASSIGWTTSTDTQYF. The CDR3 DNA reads TGTGCCAGTAGTATAGGATGGACAACTAGCACAGATACGCAGTATTTT.

The CDR3 loop is CASSLGFSGEAFF. CDR3 sequence (DNA): TGTGCCAGCAGCTTAGGATTCTCCGGAGAAGCTTTCTTT. V and J are TRBV7-8 and TRBJ1-1; D ambiguous. CDR1 SGHVS and CDR2 FQNEAQ come from the germline V gene. CDR3 size: 13 residues. The V and J ends lost 1 base and 8 bases respectively, with 11 bases between them.

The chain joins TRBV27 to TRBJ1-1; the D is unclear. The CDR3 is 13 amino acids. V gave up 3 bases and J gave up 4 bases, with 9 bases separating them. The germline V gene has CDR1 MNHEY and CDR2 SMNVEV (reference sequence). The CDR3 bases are TGTGCCAGCAGTTTGTCTTTTCGCACTGAAGCTTTCTTT. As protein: CASSLSFRTEAFF.

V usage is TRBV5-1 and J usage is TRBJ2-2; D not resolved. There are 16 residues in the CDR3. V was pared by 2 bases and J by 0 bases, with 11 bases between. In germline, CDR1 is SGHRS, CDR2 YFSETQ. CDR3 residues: CASSLTQNSNTGELFF. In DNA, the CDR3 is TGCGCCAGCAGCTTAACACAGAATTCGAACACCGGGGAGCTGTTTTTT.

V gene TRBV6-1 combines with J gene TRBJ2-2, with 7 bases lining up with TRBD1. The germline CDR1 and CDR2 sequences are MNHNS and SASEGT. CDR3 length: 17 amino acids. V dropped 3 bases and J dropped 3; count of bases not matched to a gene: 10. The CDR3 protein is CASSDTDRVRYTGELFF. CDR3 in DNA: TGTGCCAGCAGTGACACAGACAGGGTGAGGTACACCGGGGAGCTGTTTTTT.

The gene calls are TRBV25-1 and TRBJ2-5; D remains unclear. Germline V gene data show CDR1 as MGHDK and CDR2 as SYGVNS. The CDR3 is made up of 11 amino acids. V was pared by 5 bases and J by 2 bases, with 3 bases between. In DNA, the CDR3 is TGTGCCAGCAGTACTCAAGAGACCCAGTACTTC. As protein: CASSTQETQYF.